This T cell receptor (beta chain) appears in the sequencing data of a study of regulatory T cells in long-lasting Graves disease. Time point described: persistent/refractory GD, antithyroid drugs over 5 years with positive TRAb. After RNA was extracted from PBMCs, the TCR library was made from it. Patients met American Thyroid Association criteria for Graves' disease. It was an endocrinology department in Xi'an, China, that provided the patients. CDR3 length equals 16 residues. The V gene's germline CDR1 is LGHDT and CDR2 YNNKEL (reference sequence). With 3 bases clipped from V and 8 bases from J, the junction kept 11 bases outside the gene matches. The TCR beta library used iRepertoire HTBI primers with Arm-PCR amplification of CDR3. TCRdb re-called the multiplex PCR reads through MiXCR, storing one row per CDR3 protein. The sample consists of about 460,000 distinct CDR3 sequences, roughly 23% of them appearing once.

In its sample, this clonotype was seen a few times. Material: peripheral blood mononuclear cells (PBMCs), obtained when the disease was refractory, from a patient treated with antithyroid drugs. This clonotype was sampled from a female donor with Graves disease. The chain joins TRBV3-1 to TRBJ2-4; TRBD1 agrees at 9 bases. Here the CDR3 reads CASSQWGAQGADIQYF. Here the CDR3 DNA reads TGTGCCAGCAGCCAGTGGGGGGCACAGGGGGCGGACATTCAGTACTTC.